The 11 T cell receptor beta chains given below trace back to one sample, sequenced in a study of Graves' ophthalmopathy and Graves' hyperthyroidism. RNA transcripts were the source from which TCR beta CDR3 regions were amplified. First-round RT-PCR relied on HTBI primers, and a second-round multiplex PCR came next. TCRdb ran MiXCR on the multiplex PCR reads and lists one entry per CDR3 protein. The sample lists around 1,200,000 distinct CDR3 sequences, 35% to 40% seen once, with 11% in the top ten. The sequenced sample was peripheral blood or thyroid tissue (not recorded which). Receptor source: an adult man with Graves' hyperthyroidism.

This clonotype appeared a few times. The chain carries TRBV2 and TRBJ1-5, with a tentative D call TRBD1 (6 bases). Germline CDR1 reads SNHLY; CDR2 reads FYNNEI. Between the trimmed V and J ends, which lost 6 bases and 7 bases, there was a span of 13 bases. The length of the CDR3 is 13 residues. As DNA, the CDR3 is TGTGCCAGCAGGCAGGGGCAAGCACAGCCCCAGCATTTT. This codes for CASRQGQAQPQHF.

This clonotype was seen a handful of times. V is TRBV6-2 or TRBV6-3 and J is TRBJ1-1; D is undetermined. CDR3 size: 13 residues. Germline V gene sequence: CDR1 MNHEY, CDR2 SVGEGT. V lost 4 bases to trimming and J lost 0 bases, with 6 bases between them. The CDR3 DNA reads TGTGCCAGCAGTTGGGAGCTGAACACTGAAGCTTTCTTT. Residues: CASSWELNTEAFF.

The table lists this clonotype with many counts. The CDR3 DNA reads as TGTGCCAGCAGTTTAGACAGTTTTAATGAAAAACTGTTTTTT. Translating it yields CASSLDSFNEKLFF. V gene TRBV12-3 or TRBV12-4 combines with J gene TRBJ1-4, with D unresolved. The CDR3 runs 14 residues. The germline V and J ends were trimmed by 1 base and 4 bases, with 7 bases remaining between them.

This clonotype was counted a few times. The chain couples TRBV7-3 to TRBJ2-7; the match to TRBD2 covers 7 bases. V shed 5 bases and J 7 bases; nucleotides not matched to a gene: 17. The CDR3 runs 16 residues. Germline CDR1 reads SGHTA; CDR2 reads FQGTGA. CDR3: CASSPGIGGSGQEQYF. The CDR3 DNA follows: TGTGCCAGCAGCCCCGGGATCGGCGGGAGCGGACAAGAGCAGTACTTC. The variable domain in full, completed from reference TRBV7-3 and TRBJ2-7, reads GAGVSQTPSNKVTEKGKYVELRCDPISGHTALYWYRQSLGQGPEFLIYFQGTGAADDSGLPNDRFFAVRPEGSVSTLKIQRTERGDSAVYLCASSPGIGGSGQEQYFGPGTRLTVT.

In regard to this clonotype: A much larger clonotype is one base distant, so this may be a read error. This chain uses TRBV19 with TRBJ1-2; D not resolved. Per the germline V gene, CDR1 is LNHDA and CDR2 is SQIVND (reference sequence). The CDR3 has 12 residues. CDR3 DNA sequence: TGTGCCAGTAGTAATTGGGAGGCTGGCTACGCCTTC. It encodes CASSNWEAGYAF. The complete variable domain, with remaining parts taken from reference TRBV19 and TRBJ1-2, reads DGGITQSPKYLFRKEGQNVTLSCEQNLNHDAMYWYRQDPGQGLRLIYYSQIVNDFQKGDIAEGYSVSREKKESFPLTVTSAQKNPTAFYLCASSNWEAGYAFGSGTRLTVV.

This clonotype came up a few times. The chain links TRBV6-4 to TRBJ1-2, with TRBD1 matching 11 bases. CDR1 is MRHNA and CDR2 is SNTAGT in the germline V gene. This CDR3 region has 16 residues. V lost 5 bases and J lost 6; bases outside the gene matches: 11. CDR3 DNA: TGTGCCAGCAGTACAATCGGGACAGGGGGAAGGGATGGCTACACCTTC. It translates to CASSTIGTGGRDGYTF.

Note on this clonotype: A single base separates this from a much larger clone, so it may be a read error. This chain links TRBV19 with TRBJ2-7; 8 nucleotides line up with TRBD1. The CDR3 length is 13 residues. In germline, CDR1 is LNHDA, CDR2 SQIVND (reference sequence). The CDR3: CAGSSRTGHEQYF. The CDR3, as DNA: TGTGCCGGTAGTAGCCGGACAGGGCACGAGCAGTACTTC.

The V gene is TRBV29-1, the J gene TRBJ2-7; TRBD1 matches 7 bases. The CDR3 consists of 14 residues. Trimming removed 7 bases from V and 0 bases from J; junction bases left unmatched: 9. CDR1 is SQVTM, CDR2 ANQGSEA, per germline. The CDR3 DNA sequence: TGCAGCGCCGGACGGACAGGTAACTCCTACGAGCAGTACTTC. It encodes CSAGRTGNSYEQYF.

Notes on this clonotype: A much bigger clone sits one base away, suggesting this may be a read error. This chain uses TRBV4-3 with TRBJ1-2, with D possibly TRBD1 on 5 matching bases. This CDR3 region has 14 residues. Germline V gene sequence: CDR1 LGHNA, CDR2 YSLEER. The CDR3 DNA reads as TGCGCCAGCAGCCAAGACGACAGAAACTATGGCCACACCTTC. Residues: CASSQDDRNYGHTF.

In this sample, this clonotype turned up a few times. CDR3 coding DNA: TGTGCCAGCAGTCGTAGCAGGGGGGTCTACGAGCAGTACTTC. Residues: CASSRSRGVYEQYF. The chain recombines TRBV6-5 with TRBJ2-7; tentative D call: TRBD1 (7 bases). Germline V gene data show CDR1 as MNHEY and CDR2 as SVGAGI. The CDR3 runs to 14 residues. V was shortened by 5 bases and J by 3 bases, with 14 bases between the two germline ends.

Concerning this clonotype: The junction does not match germline at one end; this may be a read error. The chain combines TRBV10-3 with TRBJ2-2; 12 nucleotides match TRBD1. Germline-derived CDR1 and CDR2 are ENHRY and SYGVKD. CDR3 length equals 18 residues. The CDR3 DNA is TGTGCCAGCAGTTTAAGTGGGACAGGGGGCTGGGACACCGGGGAGCTGTTTTTT. Protein: CASSLSGTGGWDTGELFF.